Each of the 13 T cell receptor beta chains below was sequenced from the same sample in a study of blood T cell repertoires in COVID-19. Repertoires were generated with immunoSEQ multiplex PCR, while TCRdb's copy carries only in-frame clones and drops some. The repertoire holds hundreds of thousands of clones, with about 85% as singletons. Sequenced input: PBMCs or T cells enriched from blood (not recorded which). These receptors came from a woman in her thirties with acute COVID-19.

This chain uses TRBV20-1 with TRBJ1-3; no clear D gene. The CDR3 runs to 14 residues. Germline CDR1 and CDR2: DFQATT and SNEGSKA (reference sequence). Between the trimmed V and J ends, which lost 3 bases and 1 base, there was a span of 10 bases. The CDR3 bases are TGCAGTGCTAGTCATACAAGATCTGGAAACACCATATATTTT. Protein: CSASHTRSGNTIYF.

The chain recombines TRBV7-9 with TRBJ2-2, with D possibly being TRBD2 (5 bases). In germline, CDR1 is SEHNR, CDR2 FQNEAQ (reference sequence). The CDR3 has 15 amino acids. Trimming took 11 bases from V and 3 from J, leaving 19 bases between them. CDR3 nucleotide sequence: TGTGCCGCACTTCGAGAGGGAACGGACACCGGGGAGCTGTTTTTT. Protein sequence: CAALREGTDTGELFF. Complete variable domain (other parts from reference TRBV7-9 and TRBJ2-2): DTGVSQNPRHKITKRGQNVTFRCDPISEHNRLYWYRQTLGQGPEFLTYFQNEAQLEKSRLLSDRFSAERPKGSFSTLEIQRTEQGDSAMYLCAALREGTDTGELFFGEGSRLTVL.

This chain connects TRBV7-9 to TRBJ2-7; D is ambiguous. V lost 0 bases and J lost 0, with 6 bases in between. CDR1 and CDR2 from the germline V gene are SEHNR and FQNEAQ (reference sequence). The CDR3 consists of 14 residues. The CDR3 sequence: CASSLAGFSYEQYF. The DNA for the CDR3 is TGTGCCAGCAGCTTAGCGGGCTTCTCCTACGAGCAGTACTTC.

V is TRBV27 and J is TRBJ2-3, with TRBD2 matching over 7 bases. V was clipped by 6 bases and J by 4 bases; unmatched bases: 13. This CDR3 is built from 16 residues. The V gene's germline CDR1 is MNHEY and CDR2 SMNVEV (reference sequence). CDR3 region: CASSPLPRGSSDTQYF. As DNA, the CDR3 is TGTGCCAGCAGCCCCCTTCCCCGCGGGAGTTCAGATACGCAGTATTTT.

The chain uses TRBV28 and TRBJ2-7; possibly TRBD1 for D (5 bases). CDR3 length equals 15 residues. The germline gives CDR1 MDHEN, CDR2 SYDVKM. V was cut by 4 bases and J by 3 bases, with 16 bases left in between. Here the CDR3 reads CASSYRRRGSYEQYF. The CDR3 DNA reads TGTGCCAGCAGTTATAGACGAAGGGGCAGCTACGAGCAGTACTTC.

V gene TRBV5-5 combines with J gene TRBJ2-1; TRBD1 matches at 7 bases. CDR1 SGHKS and CDR2 YYEKEE come from the germline V gene (reference sequence). Trimming at V came to 4 bases and at J to 4 bases, leaving 8 bases not matched to a gene. The length of the CDR3 is 15 residues. This CDR3 is CASSGWTGAYNEQFF. In DNA form, the CDR3 reads TGTGCCAGCAGCGGATGGACAGGAGCTTACAATGAGCAGTTCTTC.

The V call is TRBV7-2, the J call TRBJ2-3, with 15 nucleotides matching TRBD2. There are 17 residues in the CDR3. J lost 6 bases, V lost 4 bases, and 8 bases had no gene match. Looked up from germline, CDR1 is SGHTA and CDR2 is FQGNSA. As DNA, the CDR3 is TGTGCCAGCAGCTCCGGACTAGCGGGAGGGCCGGGGGATACGCAGTATTTT. Residues: CASSSGLAGGPGDTQYF.

The chain is built from TRBV25-1 and TRBJ1-1; D possibly corresponds to TRBD1 (6 bases). From germline, CDR1 is MGHDK and CDR2 SYGVNS. The CDR3 loop spans 13 amino acids. Trimming removed 3 bases at V and 6 bases at J, with 11 bases between. In nucleotides, the CDR3 is TGTGCCAGCAGTGATCGGGGACATCCTGAAGCTTTCTTT. It yields the protein CASSDRGHPEAFF.

The chain carries TRBV29-1 and TRBJ1-1, with D uncertain. Trimming pared 4 bases from V and 7 bases from J, leaving 7 bases between. Looked up from germline, CDR1 is SQVTM and CDR2 is ANQGSEA. The CDR3 loop spans 10 amino acids. CDR3 protein: CSVVPVEAFF. CDR3 in DNA: TGCAGCGTTGTGCCAGTTGAAGCTTTCTTT.

The DNA for the CDR3 is TGTGCCAGCAGTGAACTTCCGGGACAGTCTCTCAATCAGCCCCAGCATTTT. It codes for CASSELPGQSLNQPQHF. The gene calls are TRBV6-1 and TRBJ1-5; TRBD1 matches at 7 bases. CDR3 length: 17 amino acids. V was pared by 2 bases and J by 3 bases, with 10 bases of the junction left unmatched. Germline assignment: CDR1 MNHNS and CDR2 SASEGT.

The chain recombines TRBV29-1 with TRBJ2-5; 10 nucleotides agree with TRBD2. CDR1 SQVTM and CDR2 ANQGSEA come from the germline V gene. The V and J ends lost 3 bases and 5 bases, in that order; junction bases with no gene match: 12. The CDR3 has 16 residues. CDR3 nucleotides: TGCAGCGTTGATTTAGGAGCGGGAGGGCCTTTGGAGACCCAGTACTTC. This sequence encodes CSVDLGAGGPLETQYF.

The CDR3 region has the DNA TGTGCCACCAGCGCGGGACTAGCGGGGGGGCCGGGAACAGATACGCAGTATTTT. Protein sequence: CATSAGLAGGPGTDTQYF. This chain uses TRBV15 with TRBJ2-3; 16 bases align to TRBD2. The trim removed 5 bases at V and 3 bases at J, leaving 8 bases unmatched. This CDR3 region has 18 residues. CDR1 is LNHNV, CDR2 YYDKDF, per germline (reference sequence).

V is TRBV7-2 and J is TRBJ2-7; 12 bases align to TRBD2. J gave up 3 bases and V 5 bases, and 8 bases lay outside the gene matches. The CDR3 length is 16 residues. Looked up from germline, CDR1 is SGHTA and CDR2 is FQGNSA. The CDR3 DNA reads as TGTGCCAGCAGCCTCACCGGACTAGCGGGGAGCTACGAGCAGTACTTC. Translating it yields CASSLTGLAGSYEQYF.